The source of this T cell receptor (beta chain) is a study of T cell clones after liver transplantation. Study-level information: Tolerant meant at least one year fully off immunosuppression without liver enzymes above twice normal. Points from the study as a whole: Small, mixed patient groups and varying post-transplant times limit these conclusions. Compared with third party-reactive sequences, donor-reactive ones declined more, independent of withdrawal success.

The CDR3 contains 13 residues. Thawed unstimulated PBMCs were FACS-sorted by CD3, CD4 and CD8 into two populations. Produced via immunoSEQ multiplex PCR; TCRdb's table is partial and in-frame only. The repertoire holds approximately 65,000 clones, roughly 92% seen once, with roughly 0.9% in the top ten. With regard to this clone: Antigen unknown.

V gene TRBV21-1 combines with J gene TRBJ2-7. TRBV21-1 represents a pseudogene. The source of this sequence is a human patient who received a liver transplant. Some T cells may be transferred from the graft donor. This sample comprised CD4+ T cells from blood, obtained roughly 26 months after liver transplant. The CDR3 loop is CASSKGIRSEQYF. The CDR3 nucleotides are TGTGCCAGCAGCAAAGGGATTCGAAGCGAGCAGTACTTC.